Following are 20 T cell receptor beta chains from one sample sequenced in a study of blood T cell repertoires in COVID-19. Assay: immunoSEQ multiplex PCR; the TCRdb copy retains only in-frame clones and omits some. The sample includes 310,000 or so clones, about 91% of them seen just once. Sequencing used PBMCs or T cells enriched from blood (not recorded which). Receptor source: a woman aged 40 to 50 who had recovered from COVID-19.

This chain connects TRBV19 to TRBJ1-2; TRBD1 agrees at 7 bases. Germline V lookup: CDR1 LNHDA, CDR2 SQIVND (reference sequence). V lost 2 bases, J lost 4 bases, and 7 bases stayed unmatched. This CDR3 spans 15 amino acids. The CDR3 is CASSIRVQGSYGYTF. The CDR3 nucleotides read TGTGCCAGTAGTATACGGGTACAGGGGAGCTATGGCTACACCTTC.

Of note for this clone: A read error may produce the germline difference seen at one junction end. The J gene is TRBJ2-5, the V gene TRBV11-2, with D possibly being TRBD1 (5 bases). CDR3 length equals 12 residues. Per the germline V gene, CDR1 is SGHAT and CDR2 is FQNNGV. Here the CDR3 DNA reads TGTGCCAGCAGCTTGGGGCAAGTGACCCAGTACTTC. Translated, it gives CASSLGQVTQYF.

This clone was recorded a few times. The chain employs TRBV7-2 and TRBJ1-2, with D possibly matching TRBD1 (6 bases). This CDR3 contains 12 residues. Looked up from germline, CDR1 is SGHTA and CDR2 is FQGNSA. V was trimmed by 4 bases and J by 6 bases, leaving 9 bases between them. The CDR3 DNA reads TGTGCCAGCAGCTCGCGACAGGATGGCTACACCTTC. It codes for CASSSRQDGYTF.

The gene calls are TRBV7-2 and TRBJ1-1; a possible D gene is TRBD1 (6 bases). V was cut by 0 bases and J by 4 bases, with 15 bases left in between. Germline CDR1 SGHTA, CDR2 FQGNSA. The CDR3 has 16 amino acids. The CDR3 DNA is TGTGCCAGCAGCTTAGCTATGGGCAGGGGCGGCACTGAAGCTTTCTTT. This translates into CASSLAMGRGGTEAFF.

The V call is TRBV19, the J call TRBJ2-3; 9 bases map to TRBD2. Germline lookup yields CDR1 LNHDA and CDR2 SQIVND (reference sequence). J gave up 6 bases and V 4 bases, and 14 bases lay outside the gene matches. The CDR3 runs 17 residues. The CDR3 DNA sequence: TGTGCCAGTAGTACCCACGGCACTAGCGGGTGGTCGGATACGCAGTATTTT. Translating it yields CASSTHGTSGWSDTQYF.

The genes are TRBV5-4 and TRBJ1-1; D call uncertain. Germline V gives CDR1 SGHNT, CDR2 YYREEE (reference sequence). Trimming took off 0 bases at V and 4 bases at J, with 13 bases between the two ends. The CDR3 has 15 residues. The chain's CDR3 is CASSLVASVATEAFF. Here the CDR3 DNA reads TGTGCCAGCAGCTTGGTAGCGTCTGTGGCCACTGAAGCTTTCTTT.

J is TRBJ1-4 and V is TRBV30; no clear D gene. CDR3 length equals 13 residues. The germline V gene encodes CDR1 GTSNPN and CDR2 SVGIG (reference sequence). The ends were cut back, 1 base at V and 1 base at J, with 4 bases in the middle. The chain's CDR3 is CAWSGGTNEKLFF. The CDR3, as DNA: TGTGCCTGGAGTGGAGGAACTAATGAAAAACTGTTTTTT.

The DNA for the CDR3 is TGCGCCAGCAGCCCGACCGGACAGGGGAGCGGCTACACCTTC. Encoded protein: CASSPTGQGSGYTF. This chain links TRBV5-1 with TRBJ1-2; 9 nucleotides agree with TRBD1. Germline V lookup: CDR1 SGHRS, CDR2 YFSETQ. CDR3 length: 14 amino acids. V gave up 4 bases and J gave up 8 bases; unmatched junction bases: 9. Looking up the rest from reference TRBV5-1 and TRBJ1-2 gives the full variable domain: KAGVTQTPRYLIKTRGQQVTLSCSPISGHRSVSWYQQTPGQGLQFLFEYFSETQRNKGNFPGRFSGRQFSNSRSEMNVSTLELGDSALYLCASSPTGQGSGYTFGSGTRLTVV.

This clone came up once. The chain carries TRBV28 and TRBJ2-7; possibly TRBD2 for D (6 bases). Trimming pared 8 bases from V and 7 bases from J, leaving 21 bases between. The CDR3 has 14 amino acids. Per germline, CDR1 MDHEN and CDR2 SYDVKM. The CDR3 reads CASGSGVGGWEQYF. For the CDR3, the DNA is TGTGCCAGCGGCTCCGGTGTGGGGGGTTGGGAGCAGTACTTC.

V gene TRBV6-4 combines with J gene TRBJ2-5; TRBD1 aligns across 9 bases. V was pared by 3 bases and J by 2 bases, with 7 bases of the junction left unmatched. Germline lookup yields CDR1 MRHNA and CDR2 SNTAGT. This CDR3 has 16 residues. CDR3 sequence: CASSEGQGGGQETQYF. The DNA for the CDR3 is TGTGCCAGCAGTGAGGGACAGGGTGGAGGACAAGAGACCCAGTACTTC.

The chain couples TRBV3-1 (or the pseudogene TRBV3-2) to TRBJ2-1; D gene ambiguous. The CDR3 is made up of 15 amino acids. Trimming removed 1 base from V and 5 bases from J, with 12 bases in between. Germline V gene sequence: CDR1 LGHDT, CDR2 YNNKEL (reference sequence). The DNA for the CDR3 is TGTGCCAGCAGCCAAGGGCAGTTTCCCAACAATGAGCAGTTCTTC. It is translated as CASSQGQFPNNEQFF.

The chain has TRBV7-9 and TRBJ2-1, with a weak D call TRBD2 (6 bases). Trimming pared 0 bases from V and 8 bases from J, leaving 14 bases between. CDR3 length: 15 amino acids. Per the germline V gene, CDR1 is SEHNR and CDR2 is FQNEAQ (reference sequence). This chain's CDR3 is CASSLAGLASDEQFF. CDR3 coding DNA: TGTGCCAGCAGCTTAGCCGGCCTAGCGTCGGATGAGCAGTTCTTC.

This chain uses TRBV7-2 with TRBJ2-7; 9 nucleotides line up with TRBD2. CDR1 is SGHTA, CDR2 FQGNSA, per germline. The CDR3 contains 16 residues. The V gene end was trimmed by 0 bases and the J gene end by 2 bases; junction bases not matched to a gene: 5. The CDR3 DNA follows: TGTGCCAGCAGCTTAGCAGTATTAGCGGGAGCCTACGAGCAGTACTTC. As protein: CASSLAVLAGAYEQYF.

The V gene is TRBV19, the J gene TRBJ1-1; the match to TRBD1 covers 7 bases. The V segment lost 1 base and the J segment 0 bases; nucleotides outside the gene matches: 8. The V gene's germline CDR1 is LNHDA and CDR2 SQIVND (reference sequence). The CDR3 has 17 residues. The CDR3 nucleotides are TGTGCCAGTAGTATAGGTGGGTTAGGGGGCGTGAACACTGAAGCTTTCTTT. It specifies CASSIGGLGGVNTEAFF. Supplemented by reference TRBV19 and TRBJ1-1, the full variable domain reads DGGITQSPKYLFRKEGQNVTLSCEQNLNHDAMYWYRQDPGQGLRLIYYSQIVNDFQKGDIAEGYSVSREKKESFPLTVTSAQKNPTAFYLCASSIGGLGGVNTEAFFGQGTRLTVV.

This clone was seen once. CDR3 sequence: CASSWDLQGASYEQYF. CDR3 sequence (DNA): TGTGCCAGCAGTTGGGACCTACAGGGGGCAAGCTACGAGCAGTACTTC. The V gene is TRBV27, the J gene TRBJ2-7; 9 bases line up with TRBD1. The CDR3 sequence is 16 residues long. Trimming removed 4 bases from V and 3 bases from J; junction bases left unmatched: 10. The germline V gene has CDR1 MNHEY and CDR2 SMNVEV (reference sequence).

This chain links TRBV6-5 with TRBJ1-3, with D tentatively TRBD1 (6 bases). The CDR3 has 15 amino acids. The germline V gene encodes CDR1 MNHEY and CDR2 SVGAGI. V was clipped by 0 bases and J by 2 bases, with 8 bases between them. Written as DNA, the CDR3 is TGTGCCAGCAGTTACTCGGCAGGGGCTGGAAACACCATATATTTT. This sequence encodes CASSYSAGAGNTIYF.

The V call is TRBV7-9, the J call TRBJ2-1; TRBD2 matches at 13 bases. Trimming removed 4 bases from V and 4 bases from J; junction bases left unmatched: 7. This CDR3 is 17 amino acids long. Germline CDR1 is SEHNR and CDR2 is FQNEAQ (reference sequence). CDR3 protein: CASSSRLAGGLYNEQFF. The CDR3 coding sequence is TGTGCCAGCAGCTCGCGACTAGCGGGGGGCCTGTACAATGAGCAGTTCTTC.

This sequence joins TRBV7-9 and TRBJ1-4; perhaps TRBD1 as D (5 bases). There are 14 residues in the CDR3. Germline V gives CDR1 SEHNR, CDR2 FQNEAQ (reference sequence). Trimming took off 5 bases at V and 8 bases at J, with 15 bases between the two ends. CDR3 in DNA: TGTGCCAGCAGCCTCTCGACAGAGCGCGAAAAACTGTTTTTT. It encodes CASSLSTEREKLFF.

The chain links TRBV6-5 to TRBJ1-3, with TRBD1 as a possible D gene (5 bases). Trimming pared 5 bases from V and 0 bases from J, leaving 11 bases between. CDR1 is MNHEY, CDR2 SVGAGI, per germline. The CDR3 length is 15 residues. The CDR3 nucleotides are TGTGCCAGCAGTCTCACCAGGGCCTCTGGAAACACCATATATTTT. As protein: CASSLTRASGNTIYF.

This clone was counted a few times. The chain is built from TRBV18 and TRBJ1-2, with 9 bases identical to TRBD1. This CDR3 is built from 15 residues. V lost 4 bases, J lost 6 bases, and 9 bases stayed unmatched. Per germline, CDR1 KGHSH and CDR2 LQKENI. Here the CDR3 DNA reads TGTGCCAGCTCACTCCCGGGACAGGGAGAGCATGGCTACACCTTC. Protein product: CASSLPGQGEHGYTF. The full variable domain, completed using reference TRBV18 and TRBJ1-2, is NAGVMQNPRHLVRRRGQEARLRCSPMKGHSHVYWYRQLPEEGLKFMVYLQKENIIDESGMPKERFSAEFPKEGPSILRIQQVVRGDSAAYFCASSLPGQGEHGYTFGSGTRLTVV.